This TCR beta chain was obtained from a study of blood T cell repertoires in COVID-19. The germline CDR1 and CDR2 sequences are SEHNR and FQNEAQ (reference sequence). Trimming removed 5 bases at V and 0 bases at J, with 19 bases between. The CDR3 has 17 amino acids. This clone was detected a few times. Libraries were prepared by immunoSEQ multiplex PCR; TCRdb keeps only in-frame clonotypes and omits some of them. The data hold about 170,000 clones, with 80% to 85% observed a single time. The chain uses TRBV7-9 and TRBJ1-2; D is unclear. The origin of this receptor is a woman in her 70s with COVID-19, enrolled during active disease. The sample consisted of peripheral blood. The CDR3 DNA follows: TGTGCCAGCAGCGATTGGAAGGAGGTCCCAGCTAACTATGGCTACACCTTC. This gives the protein CASSDWKEVPANYGYTF.